This TCR beta chain was sequenced during a study of blood T cell repertoires in COVID-19. Turning to the study itself: The United States, Italy and Spain provided the acute and convalescent COVID-19 samples. PBMCs, B-cell-depleted T cells, or T cells provided the cDNA or gDNA that made up the material.

Authors' processing steps: Amplification from reference gene primers served as the basis for estimated nucleated cell counts. The method was immunoSEQ multiplex PCR; TCRdb's version includes in-frame clones alone and lacks a portion of them. The V and J calls and clone size are taken from that table; D and trimming were inferred from the DNA. Among 95,000 to 150,000 clones listed, 70% to 90% were seen once. Trimming took off 5 bases at V and 2 bases at J, with 18 bases between the two ends. This CDR3 contains 16 residues. Germline CDR1 reads SGHVS; CDR2 reads FQNEAQ. This chain links TRBV7-8 with TRBJ1-2, with D possibly TRBD1 on 5 matching bases. Sequencing input: peripheral blood. This receptor was taken from a middle-aged man with acute or convalescent COVID-19. DNA for the CDR3: TGTGCCAGCAGCCTGGGGTCGGGGGGACTGAACTATGGCTACACCTTC. Protein product: CASSLGSGGLNYGYTF.